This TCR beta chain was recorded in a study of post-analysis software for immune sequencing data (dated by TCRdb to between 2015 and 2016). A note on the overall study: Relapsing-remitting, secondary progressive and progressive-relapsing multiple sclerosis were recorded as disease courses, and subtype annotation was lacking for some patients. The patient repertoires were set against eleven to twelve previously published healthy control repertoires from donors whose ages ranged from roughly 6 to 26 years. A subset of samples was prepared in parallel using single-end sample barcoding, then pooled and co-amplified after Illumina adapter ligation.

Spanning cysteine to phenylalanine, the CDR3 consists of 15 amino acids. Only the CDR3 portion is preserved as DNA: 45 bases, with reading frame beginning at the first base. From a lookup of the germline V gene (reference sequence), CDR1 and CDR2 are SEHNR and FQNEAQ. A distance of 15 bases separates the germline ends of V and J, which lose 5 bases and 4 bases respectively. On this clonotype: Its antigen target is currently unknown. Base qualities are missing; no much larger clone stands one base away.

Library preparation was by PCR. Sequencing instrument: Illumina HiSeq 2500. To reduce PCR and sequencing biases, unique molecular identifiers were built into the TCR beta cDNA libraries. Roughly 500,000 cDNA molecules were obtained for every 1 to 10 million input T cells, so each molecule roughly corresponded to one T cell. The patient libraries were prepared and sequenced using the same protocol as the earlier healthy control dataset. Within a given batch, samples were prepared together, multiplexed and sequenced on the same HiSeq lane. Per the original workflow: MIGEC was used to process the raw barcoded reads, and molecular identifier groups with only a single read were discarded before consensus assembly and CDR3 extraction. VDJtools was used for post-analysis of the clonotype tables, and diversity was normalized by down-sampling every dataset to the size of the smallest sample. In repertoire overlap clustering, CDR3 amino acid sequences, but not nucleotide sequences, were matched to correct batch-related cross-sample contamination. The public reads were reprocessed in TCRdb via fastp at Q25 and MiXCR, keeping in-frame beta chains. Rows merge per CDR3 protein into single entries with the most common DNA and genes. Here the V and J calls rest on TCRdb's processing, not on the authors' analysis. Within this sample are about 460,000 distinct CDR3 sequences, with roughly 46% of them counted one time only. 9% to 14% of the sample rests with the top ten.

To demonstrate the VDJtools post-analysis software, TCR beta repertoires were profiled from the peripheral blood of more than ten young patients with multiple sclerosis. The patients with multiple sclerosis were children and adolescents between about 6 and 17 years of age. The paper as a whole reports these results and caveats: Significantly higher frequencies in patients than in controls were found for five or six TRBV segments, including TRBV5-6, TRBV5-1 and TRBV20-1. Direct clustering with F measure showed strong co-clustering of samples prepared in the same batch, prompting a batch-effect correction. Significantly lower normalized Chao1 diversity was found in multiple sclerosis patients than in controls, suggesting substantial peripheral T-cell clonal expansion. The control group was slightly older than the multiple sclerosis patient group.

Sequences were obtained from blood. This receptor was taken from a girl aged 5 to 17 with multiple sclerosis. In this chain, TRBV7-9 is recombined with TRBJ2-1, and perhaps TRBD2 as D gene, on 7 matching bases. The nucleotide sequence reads TGTGCCAGCAGCCCAAGGGGGGGAGGGTACAATGAGCAGTTCTTC. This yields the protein CASSPRGGGYNEQFF.